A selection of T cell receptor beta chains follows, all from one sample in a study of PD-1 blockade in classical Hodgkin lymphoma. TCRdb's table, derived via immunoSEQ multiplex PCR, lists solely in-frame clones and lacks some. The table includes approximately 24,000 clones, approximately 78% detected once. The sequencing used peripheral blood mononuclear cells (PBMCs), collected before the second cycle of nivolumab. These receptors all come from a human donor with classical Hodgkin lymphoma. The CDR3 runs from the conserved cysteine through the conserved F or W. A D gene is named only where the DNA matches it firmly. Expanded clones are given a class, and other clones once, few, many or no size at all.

CDR3nt: TGCAGTGCTAGGCGGGGGGGTGGCTACACCTTC
CDR3aa: CSARRGGGYTF
abundance: -
v_gene: TRBV20-1
d_gene: -
j_gene: TRBJ1-2

CDR3nt: TGTGCCAGCGGGGGGCGGATTTGGGGTTCACCCCTCCACTTT
CDR3aa: CASGGRIWGSPLHF
abundance: -
v_gene: TRBV6-5
d_gene: -
j_gene: TRBJ1-6

CDR3nt: TGTGCCAGCCGACGGGTCATCGTCAGGAACACTGAAGCTTTCTTT
CDR3aa: CASRRVIVRNTEAFF
abundance: -
v_gene: TRBV28
d_gene: -
j_gene: TRBJ1-1

CDR3nt: TGTGCCAGCAGCTCACTACGGGCTGTACTCTACGAGCAGTACTTC
CDR3aa: CASSSLRAVLYEQYF
abundance: -
v_gene: TRBV5-6
d_gene: -
j_gene: TRBJ2-7

CDR3nt: TGTGCCAGCAGTTTATACGGGAGATGGGGGGCTGCAACTAATGAAAAACTGTTTTTT
CDR3aa: CASSLYGRWGAATNEKLFF
abundance: -
v_gene: TRBV28
d_gene: -
j_gene: TRBJ1-4

CDR3nt: TGTGCCAGCAGTCCAGGTTTTGGCAATCAGCCCCAGCATTTT
CDR3aa: CASSPGFGNQPQHF
abundance: -
v_gene: TRBV6-5
d_gene: -
j_gene: TRBJ1-5

CDR3nt: TGTGCCAGCAGGGGGGGAGTAGAGACTTGGGTGAGGAAAGAGACCCAGTACTTC
CDR3aa: CASRGGVETWVRKETQYF
abundance: once
v_gene: TRBV11-2
d_gene: -
j_gene: TRBJ2-5

CDR3nt: TGTGCCACCAGCAGAGATTTAGGCACAGATACGCAGTATTTT
CDR3aa: CATSRDLGTDTQYF
abundance: -
v_gene: TRBV15
d_gene: -
j_gene: TRBJ2-3

CDR3nt: TGTGCCAGCAGAGGGGGGCTGAGAGAGACCCAGTACTTC
CDR3aa: CASRGGLRETQYF
abundance: -
v_gene: TRBV27
d_gene: -
j_gene: TRBJ2-5

CDR3nt: TGTGCCACCAGCAGAGATTTGGCGACAGGGGCGGACACCATATATTTT
CDR3aa: CATSRDLATGADTIYF
abundance: -
v_gene: TRBV15
d_gene: TRBD1
j_gene: TRBJ1-3

CDR3nt: TGTGCCAGCAAGGGTCGATGGGGGCGTGGGGGCTACACCTTC
CDR3aa: CASKGRWGRGGYTF
abundance: -
v_gene: TRBV6-5
d_gene: -
j_gene: TRBJ1-2

CDR3nt: TGTGCCAGCAGTGCGAGCAGGGGGCACCTCTACGAGCAGTACTTC
CDR3aa: CASSASRGHLYEQYF
abundance: -
v_gene: TRBV25-1
d_gene: TRBD1
j_gene: TRBJ2-7

CDR3nt: TGTGCCAGCAGCGATGGGACAGCTAGATCCTACAATGGGCAGTTCTTC
CDR3aa: CASSDGTARSYNGQFF
abundance: -
v_gene: TRBV7-9
d_gene: TRBD1
j_gene: TRBJ2-1

CDR3nt: TGTGCCATCAGTGAAGCGGGCAGCACTGAAGCTTTCTTT
CDR3aa: CAISEAGSTEAFF
abundance: -
v_gene: TRBV10-3
d_gene: -
j_gene: TRBJ1-1

CDR3nt: TGTGCCACCCTTACTAGCCACCGCACAGATACGCAGTATTTT
CDR3aa: CATLTSHRTDTQYF
abundance: once
v_gene: TRBV10-3
d_gene: -
j_gene: TRBJ2-3

CDR3nt: TGTGCCAGCAGTTACAAAGGAAGAAATCAGCCCCAGCATTTT
CDR3aa: CASSYKGRNQPQHF
abundance: -
v_gene: TRBV6-5
d_gene: -
j_gene: TRBJ1-5

CDR3nt: TGCGCCAGCAGCCAAGATCGCGGAAACGTGCTCGAGCAGTACTTC
CDR3aa: CASSQDRGNVLEQYF
abundance: once
v_gene: TRBV4-3
d_gene: -
j_gene: TRBJ2-7

CDR3nt: TGTGCCATCAGTGATGCGGAGTTCTATGGCTACACCTTC
CDR3aa: CAISDAEFYGYTF
abundance: -
v_gene: TRBV10-3
d_gene: -
j_gene: TRBJ1-2

CDR3nt: TGTGCCACCGCGACTAGCGGGGGCCAAGAGACCCAGTACTTC
CDR3aa: CATATSGGQETQYF
abundance: -
v_gene: TRBV15
d_gene: TRBD2
j_gene: TRBJ2-5

CDR3nt: TGTGCCAGCAGCTTCTACACGAACACTGAAGCTTTCTTT
CDR3aa: CASSFYTNTEAFF
abundance: -
v_gene: TRBV7-9
d_gene: -
j_gene: TRBJ1-1

CDR3nt: TGCGCCAGCAGCCAATGGGGGGAAAACACCGGGGAGCTGTTTTTT
CDR3aa: CASSQWGENTGELFF
abundance: -
v_gene: TRBV4-1
d_gene: -
j_gene: TRBJ2-2

CDR3nt: TGTGCCAGCAGTGGTCTTCAGGGTACGTTCAAGCAGTACTTC
CDR3aa: CASSGLQGTFKQYF
abundance: -
v_gene: TRBV2
d_gene: -
j_gene: TRBJ2-7

CDR3nt: TGCGCCAGCAGCCAAGGGAGGACAACACGACTAGCGGGGCGCACAGATACGCAGTATTTT
CDR3aa: CASSQGRTTRLAGRTDTQYF
abundance: -
v_gene: TRBV4-1
d_gene: TRBD2
j_gene: TRBJ2-3

CDR3nt: TGTGCCAGCAGTGGTACGGGGCACTATGGCTACACCTTC
CDR3aa: CASSGTGHYGYTF
abundance: -
v_gene: TRBV6-6
d_gene: -
j_gene: TRBJ1-2

CDR3nt: TGTGCCAGCAGCTTTAACGCCAACACTGAAGCTTTCTTT
CDR3aa: CASSFNANTEAFF
abundance: -
v_gene: TRBV7-3
d_gene: -
j_gene: TRBJ1-1

CDR3nt: TGTGCCAGCAGCGAGACAGGGGACAGCTCCTACAATGAGCAGTTCTTC
CDR3aa: CASSETGDSSYNEQFF
abundance: -
v_gene: TRBV27
d_gene: TRBD1
j_gene: TRBJ2-1

CDR3nt: TGTGCCAGTAGTAAAATCCCCAACATGGGGACTAGCGGGGCGGTTCAAGAGACCCAGTACTTC
CDR3aa: CASSKIPNMGTSGAVQETQYF
abundance: -
v_gene: TRBV19
d_gene: TRBD2
j_gene: TRBJ2-5

CDR3nt: TGTGCCAGCAGGAGTGGCGGGGAGACGCAGTATTTT
CDR3aa: CASRSGGETQYF
abundance: -
v_gene: TRBV28
d_gene: -
j_gene: TRBJ2-3

CDR3nt: TGTGCCAGCAGTGAACAGGGCAGCAGCTCCTATAATTCACCCCTCCACTTT
CDR3aa: CASSEQGSSSYNSPLHF
abundance: -
v_gene: TRBV2
d_gene: -
j_gene: TRBJ1-6

CDR3nt: TGTGCCAGCAGCTTAGCCTGGTGGGAACCTGGGGCCAACGTCCTGACTTTC
CDR3aa: CASSLAWWEPGANVLTF
abundance: -
v_gene: TRBV11-2
d_gene: -
j_gene: TRBJ2-6

CDR3nt: TGTGCCAGCAGTTCGGCCCTGGGACTAGGCTCCTACGAGCAGTACTTC
CDR3aa: CASSSALGLGSYEQYF
abundance: -
v_gene: TRBV27
d_gene: TRBD2
j_gene: TRBJ2-7

CDR3nt: TGTGCCTGGAGTGTACTGTGGAGGGAGTCCACCGGGGAGCTGTTTTTT
CDR3aa: CAWSVLWRESTGELFF
abundance: -
v_gene: TRBV30
d_gene: -
j_gene: TRBJ2-2

CDR3nt: TGTGCCAGCAGTTTAGTCGGGGGCTCCTACGAGCAGTACTTC
CDR3aa: CASSLVGGSYEQYF
abundance: -
v_gene: TRBV28
d_gene: -
j_gene: TRBJ2-7

CDR3nt: TGTGCCAGCAGCTTAGTAGGGGGTGGGACTGAAGCTTTCTTT
CDR3aa: CASSLVGGGTEAFF
abundance: -
v_gene: TRBV7-9
d_gene: -
j_gene: TRBJ1-1

CDR3nt: TGTGCCAGCAGTGAGGGGGACAGGGGGCCCACTGAAGCTTTCTTT
CDR3aa: CASSEGDRGPTEAFF
abundance: -
v_gene: TRBV27
d_gene: TRBD1
j_gene: TRBJ1-1

CDR3nt: TGTGCCAGCAGCTTTGACAGGGTGAACACTGAAGCTTTCTTT
CDR3aa: CASSFDRVNTEAFF
abundance: -
v_gene: TRBV5-4
d_gene: TRBD1
j_gene: TRBJ1-1

CDR3nt: TGCAGCGTTGTGACAATCTCCTACAATGAGCAGTTCTTC
CDR3aa: CSVVTISYNEQFF
abundance: -
v_gene: TRBV29-1
d_gene: -
j_gene: TRBJ2-1

CDR3nt: TGTGCCAGCAGCCTATGGGGTTCACCCCTCCACTTT
CDR3aa: CASSLWGSPLHF
abundance: medium-sized
v_gene: TRBV7-2
d_gene: -
j_gene: TRBJ1-6

CDR3nt: TGTGCCATCAACGAGGTGGGGGGCACAGATACGCAGTATTTT
CDR3aa: CAINEVGGTDTQYF
abundance: -
v_gene: TRBV6-1
d_gene: -
j_gene: TRBJ2-3

CDR3nt: TGTGCCAGCAGTTGGACCGCTGCGACCGGGGAGCTGTTTTTT
CDR3aa: CASSWTAATGELFF
abundance: -
v_gene: TRBV6-4
d_gene: -
j_gene: TRBJ2-2

CDR3nt: TGCGCCAGCAGCCAACTCGGGACTAGCGGGGGGTGGGACGCGGATACGCAGTATTTT
CDR3aa: CASSQLGTSGGWDADTQYF
abundance: -
v_gene: TRBV4-3
d_gene: TRBD2
j_gene: TRBJ2-3

CDR3nt: TGCGCCAGCAGCGACGACAGGCTTTCTGGAAACACCATATATTTT
CDR3aa: CASSDDRLSGNTIYF
abundance: once
v_gene: TRBV4-1
d_gene: -
j_gene: TRBJ1-3

CDR3nt: TGTGCCAGCAGTTACGGGGGGGCATCCTACGAGCAGTACTTC
CDR3aa: CASSYGGASYEQYF
abundance: -
v_gene: TRBV6-5
d_gene: -
j_gene: TRBJ2-7

CDR3nt: TGTGCCAGCAGCTTAGTATCTAGCGGGGGGACGAACACCGGGGAGCTGTTTTTT
CDR3aa: CASSLVSSGGTNTGELFF
abundance: -
v_gene: TRBV7-8
d_gene: TRBD2
j_gene: TRBJ2-2

CDR3nt: TGTGCCAGCAGCTTCGGGCGCAACAATGAGCAGTTCTTC
CDR3aa: CASSFGRNNEQFF
abundance: -
v_gene: TRBV5-8
d_gene: -
j_gene: TRBJ2-1

CDR3nt: TGTGCCAGCAGTACAGGCAGGAGCTCCTATAATTCACCCCTCCACTTT
CDR3aa: CASSTGRSSYNSPLHF
abundance: -
v_gene: TRBV7-9
d_gene: -
j_gene: TRBJ1-6

CDR3nt: TGTGCCCTCCGTAGGACCGGGACAGGGCGTTTGGACACTGAAGCTTTCTTT
CDR3aa: CALRRTGTGRLDTEAFF
abundance: -
v_gene: TRBV2
d_gene: TRBD1
j_gene: TRBJ1-1

CDR3nt: TGCGCCAGCAGCCAAGACCCCCCCGGCTACAGGCGGGGCACTGAAGCTTTCTTT
CDR3aa: CASSQDPPGYRRGTEAFF
abundance: -
v_gene: TRBV4-1
d_gene: -
j_gene: TRBJ1-1

CDR3nt: TGTGCCAGCAGCCTCGGGACAGGGTATCAGCCCCAGCATTTT
CDR3aa: CASSLGTGYQPQHF
abundance: -
v_gene: TRBV5-6
d_gene: TRBD1
j_gene: TRBJ1-5

CDR3nt: TGTGCCAGCAGCTTAAACACAGGGGGTGGCGATACGCAGTATTTT
CDR3aa: CASSLNTGGGDTQYF
abundance: -
v_gene: TRBV7-3
d_gene: TRBD1
j_gene: TRBJ2-3

CDR3nt: TGTGCCAGCAGCGTAAGCGGACAGAGCTACAATGAGCAGTTCTTC
CDR3aa: CASSVSGQSYNEQFF
abundance: -
v_gene: TRBV9
d_gene: -
j_gene: TRBJ2-1

CDR3nt: TGTGCCAGCAGTGACTCGACGGGAGGGGGCACAGATACGCAGTATTTT
CDR3aa: CASSDSTGGGTDTQYF
abundance: -
v_gene: TRBV6-4
d_gene: TRBD2
j_gene: TRBJ2-3

CDR3nt: TGTGCCAGCAGCTCCCGACTAGCTGAGGAAGAGACCCAGTACTTC
CDR3aa: CASSSRLAEEETQYF
abundance: once
v_gene: TRBV7-2
d_gene: TRBD2
j_gene: TRBJ2-5

CDR3nt: TGTGCCAGCACCACAGGTTCAACTAATGAAAAACTGTTTTTT
CDR3aa: CASTTGSTNEKLFF
abundance: -
v_gene: TRBV6-1
d_gene: -
j_gene: TRBJ1-4

CDR3nt: TGTGCCAGCAGGGCTAGCCTAACCTACGAGACCCAGTACTTC
CDR3aa: CASRASLTYETQYF
abundance: -
v_gene: TRBV7-9
d_gene: -
j_gene: TRBJ2-5

CDR3nt: TGTGCCAGCAGTGAGATCCTAGACCAGACCCAGTACTTC
CDR3aa: CASSEILDQTQYF
abundance: -
v_gene: TRBV6-1
d_gene: -
j_gene: TRBJ2-5

CDR3nt: TGTGCCAGCAGCGTATCCCAGGGAACTGAAGCTTTCTTT
CDR3aa: CASSVSQGTEAFF
abundance: -
v_gene: TRBV9
d_gene: -
j_gene: TRBJ1-1

CDR3nt: TGTGCCAGCAGAGGCGGCACCGGGGAGCTGTTTTTT
CDR3aa: CASRGGTGELFF
abundance: -
v_gene: TRBV2
d_gene: -
j_gene: TRBJ2-2